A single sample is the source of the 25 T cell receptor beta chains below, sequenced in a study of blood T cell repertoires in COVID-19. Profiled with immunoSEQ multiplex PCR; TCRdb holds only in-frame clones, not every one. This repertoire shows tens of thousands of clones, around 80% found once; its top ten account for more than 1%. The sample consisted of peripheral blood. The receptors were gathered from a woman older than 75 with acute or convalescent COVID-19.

In nucleotides, the CDR3 is TGTGCCGGACGACTAGCGGGGACAGGAGAGACCCAGTACTTC. Translating it yields CAGRLAGTGETQYF. The chain uses TRBV6-5 and TRBJ2-5, with 11 bases matching TRBD2. The CDR3 loop spans 14 amino acids. V shed 11 bases, J shed 4 bases, and the junction held 9 bases outside the gene matches. Germline values: CDR1 MNHEY, CDR2 SVGAGI.

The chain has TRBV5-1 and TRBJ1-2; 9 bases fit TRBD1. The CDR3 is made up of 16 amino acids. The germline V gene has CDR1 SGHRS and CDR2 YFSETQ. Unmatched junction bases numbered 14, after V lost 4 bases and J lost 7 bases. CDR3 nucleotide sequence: TGCGCCAGCAGCCTAAAACAGGACAGGGGCGCACGTGGCTACACCTTC. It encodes CASSLKQDRGARGYTF.

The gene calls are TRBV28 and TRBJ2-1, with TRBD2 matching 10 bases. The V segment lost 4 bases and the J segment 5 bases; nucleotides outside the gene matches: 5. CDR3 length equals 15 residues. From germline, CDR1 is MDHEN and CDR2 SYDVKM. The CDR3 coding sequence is TGTGCCAGCAGTTCCGCCGGACTAGCGGACAATGAGCAGTTCTTC. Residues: CASSSAGLADNEQFF.

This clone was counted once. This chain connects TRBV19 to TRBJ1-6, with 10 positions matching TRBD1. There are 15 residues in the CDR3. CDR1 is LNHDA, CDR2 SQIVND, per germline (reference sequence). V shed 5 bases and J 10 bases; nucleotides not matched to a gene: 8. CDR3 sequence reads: CASSPPGQGSSPLHF. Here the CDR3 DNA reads TGTGCCAGTAGTCCTCCGGGACAGGGGAGCTCACCCCTCCACTTT.

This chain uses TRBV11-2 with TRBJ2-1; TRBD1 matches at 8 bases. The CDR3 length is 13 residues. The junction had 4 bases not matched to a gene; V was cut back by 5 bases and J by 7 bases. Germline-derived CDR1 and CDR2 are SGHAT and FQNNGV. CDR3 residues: CASSGQGVNEQFF. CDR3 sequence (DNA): TGTGCCAGCAGCGGACAGGGCGTGAATGAGCAGTTCTTC.

CDR3 residues: CASSLEWTGTYEQYF. CDR3 DNA: TGCGCCAGCAGCTTGGAGTGGACAGGGACCTACGAGCAGTACTTC. The chain joins TRBV5-1 to TRBJ2-7; 8 bases fit TRBD1. Germline CDR1 SGHRS, CDR2 YFSETQ. CDR3 length: 15 amino acids. V shed 0 bases and J 2 bases; nucleotides not matched to a gene: 4.

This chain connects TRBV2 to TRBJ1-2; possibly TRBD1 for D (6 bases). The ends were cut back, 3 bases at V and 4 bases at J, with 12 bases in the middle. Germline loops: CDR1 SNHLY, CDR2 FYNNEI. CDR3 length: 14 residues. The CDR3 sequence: CASSETGPFYGYTF. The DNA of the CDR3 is TGTGCCAGCAGTGAGACAGGCCCATTCTATGGCTACACCTTC.

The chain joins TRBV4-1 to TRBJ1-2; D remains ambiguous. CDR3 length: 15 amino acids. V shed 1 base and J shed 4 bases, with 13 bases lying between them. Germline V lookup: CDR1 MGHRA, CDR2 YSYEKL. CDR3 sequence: CASSQGEIARYGYTF. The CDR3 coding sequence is TGCGCCAGCAGCCAAGGGGAGATCGCGCGCTATGGCTACACCTTC.

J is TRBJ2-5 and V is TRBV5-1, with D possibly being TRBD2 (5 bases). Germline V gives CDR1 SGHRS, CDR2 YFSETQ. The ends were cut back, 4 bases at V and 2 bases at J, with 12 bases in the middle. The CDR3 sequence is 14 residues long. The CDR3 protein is CASSPGFLQETQYF. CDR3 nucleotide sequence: TGCGCCAGCAGCCCGGGGTTCCTACAAGAGACCCAGTACTTC.

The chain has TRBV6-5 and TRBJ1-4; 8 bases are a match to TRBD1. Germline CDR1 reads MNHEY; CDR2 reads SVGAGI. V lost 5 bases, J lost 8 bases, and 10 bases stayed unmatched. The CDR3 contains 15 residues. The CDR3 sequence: CASSLKTGEGEKLFF. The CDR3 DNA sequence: TGTGCCAGCAGTCTCAAGACAGGGGAGGGGGAAAAACTGTTTTTT.

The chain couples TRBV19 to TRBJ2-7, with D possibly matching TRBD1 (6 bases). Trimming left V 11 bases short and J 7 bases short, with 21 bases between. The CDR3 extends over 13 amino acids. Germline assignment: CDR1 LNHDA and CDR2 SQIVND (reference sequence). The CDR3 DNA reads TGTGCCGGAACAGGGTCACCTCTTCTGGAGCAGTACTTC. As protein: CAGTGSPLLEQYF. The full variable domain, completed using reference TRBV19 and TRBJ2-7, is DGGITQSPKYLFRKEGQNVTLSCEQNLNHDAMYWYRQDPGQGLRLIYYSQIVNDFQKGDIAEGYSVSREKKESFPLTVTSAQKNPTAFYLCAGTGSPLLEQYFGPGTRLTVT.

In DNA form, the CDR3 reads TGCGCCAGCAGCTTAAACACAGGATCTAATGAAAAACTGTTTTTT. Translation gives CASSLNTGSNEKLFF. The V gene is TRBV5-1, the J gene TRBJ1-4; TRBD1 is a possible D gene (5 bases). This CDR3 is built from 15 residues. V was clipped by 2 bases and J by 3 bases, with 11 bases between them. CDR1 and CDR2 from the germline V gene are SGHRS and YFSETQ.

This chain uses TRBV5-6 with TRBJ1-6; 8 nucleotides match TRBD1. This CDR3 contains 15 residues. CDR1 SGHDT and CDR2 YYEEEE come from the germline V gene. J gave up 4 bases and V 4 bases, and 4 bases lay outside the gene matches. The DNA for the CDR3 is TGTGCCAGCAGCGGGACAGGACTTTATAATTCACCCCTCCACTTT. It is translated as CASSGTGLYNSPLHF.

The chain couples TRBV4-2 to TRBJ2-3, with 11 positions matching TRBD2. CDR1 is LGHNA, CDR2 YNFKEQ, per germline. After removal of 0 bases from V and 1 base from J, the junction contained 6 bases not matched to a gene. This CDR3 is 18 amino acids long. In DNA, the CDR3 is TGTGCCAGCAGCCAAGAATGGTTACTAGCGGGGGGCACAGATACGCAGTATTTT. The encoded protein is CASSQEWLLAGGTDTQYF.

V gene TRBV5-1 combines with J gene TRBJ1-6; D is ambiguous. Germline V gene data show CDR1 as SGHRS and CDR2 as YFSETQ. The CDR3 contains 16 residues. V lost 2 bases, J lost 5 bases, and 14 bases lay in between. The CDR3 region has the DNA TGCGCCAGCAGCTTACGAGGGAACGGGAATAATTCACCCCTCCACTTT. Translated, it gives CASSLRGNGNNSPLHF.

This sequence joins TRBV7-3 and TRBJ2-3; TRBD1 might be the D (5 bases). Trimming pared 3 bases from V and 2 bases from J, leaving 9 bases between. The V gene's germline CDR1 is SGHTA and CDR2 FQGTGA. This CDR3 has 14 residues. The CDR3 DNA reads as TGTGCCAGCAGCTTTTACGGACACACAGATACGCAGTATTTT. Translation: CASSFYGHTDTQYF.

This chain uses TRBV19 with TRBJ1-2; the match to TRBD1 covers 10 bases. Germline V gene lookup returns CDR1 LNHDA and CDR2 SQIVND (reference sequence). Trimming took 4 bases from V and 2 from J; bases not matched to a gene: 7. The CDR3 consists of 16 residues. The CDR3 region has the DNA TGTGCCAGTAGTAAGGCGGGGACAGGGGAAAACTATGGCTACACCTTC. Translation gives CASSKAGTGENYGYTF.

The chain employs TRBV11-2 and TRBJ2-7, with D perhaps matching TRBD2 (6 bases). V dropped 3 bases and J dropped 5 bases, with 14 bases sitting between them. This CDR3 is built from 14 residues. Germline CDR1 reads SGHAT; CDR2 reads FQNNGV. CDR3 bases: TGTGCCAGCAGCTTGTGGGGGGATGGGGACGAGCAGTACTTC. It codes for CASSLWGDGDEQYF.

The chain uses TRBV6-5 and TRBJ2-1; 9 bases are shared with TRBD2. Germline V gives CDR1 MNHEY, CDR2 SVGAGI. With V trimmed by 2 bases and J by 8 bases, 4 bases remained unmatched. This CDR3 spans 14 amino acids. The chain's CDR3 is CASSYRSGSHEQFF. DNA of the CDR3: TGTGCCAGCAGTTACCGTAGCGGGAGCCATGAGCAGTTCTTC.

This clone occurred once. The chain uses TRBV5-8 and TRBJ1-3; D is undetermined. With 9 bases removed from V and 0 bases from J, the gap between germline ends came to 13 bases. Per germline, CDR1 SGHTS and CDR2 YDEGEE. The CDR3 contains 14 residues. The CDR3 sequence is CATIAANSGNTIYF. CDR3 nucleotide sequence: TGTGCCACTATAGCCGCGAACTCTGGAAACACCATATATTTT. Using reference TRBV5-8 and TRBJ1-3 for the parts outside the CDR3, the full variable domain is EAGVTQSPTHLIKTRGQQATLRCSPISGHTSVYWYQQALGLGLQFLLWYDEGEERNRGNFPPRFSGRQFPNYSSELNVNALELEDSALYLCATIAANSGNTIYFGEGSWLTVV.

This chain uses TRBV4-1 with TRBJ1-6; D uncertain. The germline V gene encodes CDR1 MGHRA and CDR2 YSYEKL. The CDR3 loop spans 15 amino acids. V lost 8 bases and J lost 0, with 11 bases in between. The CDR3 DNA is TGCGCCAGCGCTACAAGGAGCTCCTATAATTCACCCCTCCACTTT. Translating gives CASATRSSYNSPLHF.

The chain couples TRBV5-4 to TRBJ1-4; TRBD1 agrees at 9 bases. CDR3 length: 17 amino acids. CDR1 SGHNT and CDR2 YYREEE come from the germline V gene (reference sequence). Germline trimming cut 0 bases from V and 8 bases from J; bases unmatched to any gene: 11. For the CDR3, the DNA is TGTGCCAGCAGCTTGGAGGGACAGGGAGATATAGTAGAAAAACTGTTTTTT. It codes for CASSLEGQGDIVEKLFF.

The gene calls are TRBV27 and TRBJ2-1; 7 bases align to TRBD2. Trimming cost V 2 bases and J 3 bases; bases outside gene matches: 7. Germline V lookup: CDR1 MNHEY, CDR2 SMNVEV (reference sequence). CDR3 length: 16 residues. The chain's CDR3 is CASSLVSGGLYNEQFF. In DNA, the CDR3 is TGTGCCAGCAGTTTAGTTTCGGGAGGCCTCTACAATGAGCAGTTCTTC.

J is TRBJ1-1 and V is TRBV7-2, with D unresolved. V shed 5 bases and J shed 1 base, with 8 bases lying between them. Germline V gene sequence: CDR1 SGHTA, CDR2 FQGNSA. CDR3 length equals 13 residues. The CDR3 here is CASSQATNTEAFF. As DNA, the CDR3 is TGTGCCAGCAGCCAGGCAACGAACACTGAAGCTTTCTTT. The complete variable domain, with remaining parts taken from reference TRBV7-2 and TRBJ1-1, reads GAGVSQSPSNKVTEKGKDVELRCDPISGHTALYWYRQSLGQGLEFLIYFQGNSAPDKSGLPSDRFSAERTGGSVSTLTIQRTQQEDSAVYLCASSQATNTEAFFGQGTRLTVV.

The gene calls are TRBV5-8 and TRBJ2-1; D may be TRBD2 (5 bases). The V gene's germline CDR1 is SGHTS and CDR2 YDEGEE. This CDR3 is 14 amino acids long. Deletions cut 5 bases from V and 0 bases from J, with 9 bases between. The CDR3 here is CASSSGFSYNEQFF. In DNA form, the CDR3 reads TGTGCCAGCAGTTCGGGGTTCTCCTACAATGAGCAGTTCTTC.